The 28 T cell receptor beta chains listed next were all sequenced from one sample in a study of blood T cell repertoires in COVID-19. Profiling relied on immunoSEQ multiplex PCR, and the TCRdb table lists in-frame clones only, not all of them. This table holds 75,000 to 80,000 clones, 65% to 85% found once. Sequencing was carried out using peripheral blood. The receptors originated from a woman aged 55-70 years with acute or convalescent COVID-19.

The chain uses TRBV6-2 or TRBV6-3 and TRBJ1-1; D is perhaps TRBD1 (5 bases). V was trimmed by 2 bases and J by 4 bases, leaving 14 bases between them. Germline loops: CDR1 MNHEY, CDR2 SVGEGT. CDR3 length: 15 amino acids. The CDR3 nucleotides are TGTGCCAGCAGTTACGGGGGGAACCACGGCACTGAAGCTTTCTTT. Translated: CASSYGGNHGTEAFF.

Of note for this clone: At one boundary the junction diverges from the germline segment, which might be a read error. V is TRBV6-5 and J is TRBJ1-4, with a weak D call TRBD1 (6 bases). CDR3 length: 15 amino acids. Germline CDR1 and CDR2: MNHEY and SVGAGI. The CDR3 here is CATSIRGADREKLFF. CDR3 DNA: TGTGCCACCAGTATACGGGGGGCGGATAGAGAAAAACTGTTTTTT.

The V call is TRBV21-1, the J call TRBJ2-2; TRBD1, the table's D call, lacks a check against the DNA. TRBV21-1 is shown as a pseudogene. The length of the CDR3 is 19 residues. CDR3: CASSKGRGQGLMNTGELFF. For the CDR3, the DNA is TGTGCCAGCAGCAAAGGTCGTGGACAGGGGCTTATGAACACCGGGGAGCTGTTTTTT.

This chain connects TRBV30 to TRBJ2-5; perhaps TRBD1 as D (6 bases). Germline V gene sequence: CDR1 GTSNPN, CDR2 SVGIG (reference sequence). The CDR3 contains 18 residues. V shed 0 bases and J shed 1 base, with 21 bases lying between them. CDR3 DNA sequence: TGTGCCTGGAGTGTCTCCCAATACAGGGTAGGGGCCCAAGAGACCCAGTACTTC. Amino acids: CAWSVSQYRVGAQETQYF.

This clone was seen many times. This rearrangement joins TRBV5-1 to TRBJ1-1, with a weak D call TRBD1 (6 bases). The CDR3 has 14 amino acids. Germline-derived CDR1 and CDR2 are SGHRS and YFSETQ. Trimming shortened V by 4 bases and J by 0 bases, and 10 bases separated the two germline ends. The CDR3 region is CASSITGMNTEAFF. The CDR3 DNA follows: TGCGCCAGCAGCATAACAGGGATGAACACTGAAGCTTTCTTT.

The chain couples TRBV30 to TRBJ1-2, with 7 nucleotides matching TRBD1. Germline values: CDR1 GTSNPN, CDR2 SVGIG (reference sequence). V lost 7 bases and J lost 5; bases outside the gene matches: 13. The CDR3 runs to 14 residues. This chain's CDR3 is CALSSVGTDYGYTF. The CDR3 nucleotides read TGTGCCTTGAGCAGCGTCGGGACAGATTATGGCTACACCTTC.

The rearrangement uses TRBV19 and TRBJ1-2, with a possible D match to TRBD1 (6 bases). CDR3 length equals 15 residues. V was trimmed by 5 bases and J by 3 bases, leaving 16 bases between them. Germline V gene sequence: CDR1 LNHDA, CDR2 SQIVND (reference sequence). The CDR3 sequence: CASSPAGQPHYGYTF. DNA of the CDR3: TGTGCCAGTAGTCCCGCCGGACAGCCTCACTATGGCTACACCTTC.

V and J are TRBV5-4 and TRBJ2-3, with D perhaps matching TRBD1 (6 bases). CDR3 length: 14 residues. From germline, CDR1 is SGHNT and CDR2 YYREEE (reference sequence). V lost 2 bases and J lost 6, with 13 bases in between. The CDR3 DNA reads TGTGCCAGCAGCTTAAGTGCAGGGGAGGATACGCAGTATTTT. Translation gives CASSLSAGEDTQYF. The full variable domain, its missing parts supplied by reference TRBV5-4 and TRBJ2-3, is ETGVTQSPTHLIKTRGQQVTLRCSSQSGHNTVSWYQQALGQGPQFIFQYYREEENGRGNFPPRFSGLQFPNYSSELNVNALELDDSALYLCASSLSAGEDTQYFGPGTRLTVL.

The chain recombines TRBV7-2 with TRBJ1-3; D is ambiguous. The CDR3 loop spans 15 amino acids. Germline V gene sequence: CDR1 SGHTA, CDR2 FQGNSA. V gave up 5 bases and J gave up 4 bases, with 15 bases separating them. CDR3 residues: CASSTRGIGGNTIYF. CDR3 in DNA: TGTGCCAGCAGCACCCGAGGGATAGGAGGAAACACCATATATTTT.

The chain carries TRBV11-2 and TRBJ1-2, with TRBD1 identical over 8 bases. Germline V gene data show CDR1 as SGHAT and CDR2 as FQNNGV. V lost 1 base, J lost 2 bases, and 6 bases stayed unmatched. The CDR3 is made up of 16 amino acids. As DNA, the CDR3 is TGTGCCAGCAGCTTAGTTAGGACAGGGTGGAACTATGGCTACACCTTC. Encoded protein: CASSLVRTGWNYGYTF.

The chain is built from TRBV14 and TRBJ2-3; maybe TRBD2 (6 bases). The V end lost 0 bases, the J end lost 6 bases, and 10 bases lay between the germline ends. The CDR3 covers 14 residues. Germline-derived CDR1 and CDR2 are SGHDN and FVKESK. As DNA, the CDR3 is TGTGCCAGCAGCCAAGATGGGGGGTTCGATACGCAGTATTTT. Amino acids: CASSQDGGFDTQYF.

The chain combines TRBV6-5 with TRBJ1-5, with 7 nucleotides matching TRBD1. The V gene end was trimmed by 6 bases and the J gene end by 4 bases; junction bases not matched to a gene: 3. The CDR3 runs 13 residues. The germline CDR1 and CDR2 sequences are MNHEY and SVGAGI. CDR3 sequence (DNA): TGTGCCAGCAGACTGACAGGGAATCAGCCCCAGCATTTT. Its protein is CASRLTGNQPQHF.

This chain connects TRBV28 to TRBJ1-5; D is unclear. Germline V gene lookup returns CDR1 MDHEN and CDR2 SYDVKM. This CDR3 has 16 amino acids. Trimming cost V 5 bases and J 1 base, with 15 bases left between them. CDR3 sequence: CASSPNHVGSNQPQHF. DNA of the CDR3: TGTGCCAGCAGTCCGAACCACGTCGGGAGCAATCAGCCCCAGCATTTT.

The CDR3: CASSVSGGAPRETQYF. Here the CDR3 DNA reads TGTGCCAGCAGCGTTAGCGGGGGGGCTCCTCGAGAGACCCAGTACTTC. The chain employs TRBV9 and TRBJ2-5; 11 bases fit TRBD2. The CDR3 consists of 16 residues. The V gene end was trimmed by 2 bases and the J gene end by 4 bases; junction bases not matched to a gene: 7. Germline assignment: CDR1 SGDLS and CDR2 YYNGEE.

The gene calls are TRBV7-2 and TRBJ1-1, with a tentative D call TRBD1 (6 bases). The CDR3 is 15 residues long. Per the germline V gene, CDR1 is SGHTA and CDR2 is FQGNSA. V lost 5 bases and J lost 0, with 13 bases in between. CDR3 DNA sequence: TGTGCCAGCAGCCCCAGCCGGACAGTGAACACTGAAGCTTTCTTT. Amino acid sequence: CASSPSRTVNTEAFF.

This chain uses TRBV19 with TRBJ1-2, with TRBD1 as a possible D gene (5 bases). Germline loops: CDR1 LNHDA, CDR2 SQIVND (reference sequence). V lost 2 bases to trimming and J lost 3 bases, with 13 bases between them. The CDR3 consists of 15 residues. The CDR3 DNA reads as TGTGCCAGTAGTATATCCGGAGGGGAGCACTATGGCTACACCTTC. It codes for CASSISGGEHYGYTF.

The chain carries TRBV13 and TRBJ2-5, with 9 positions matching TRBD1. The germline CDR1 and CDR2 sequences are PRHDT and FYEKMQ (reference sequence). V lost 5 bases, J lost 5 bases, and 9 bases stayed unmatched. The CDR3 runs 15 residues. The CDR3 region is CASSPGQGRRETQYF. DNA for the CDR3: TGTGCCAGCAGCCCCGGACAGGGGCGCAGGGAGACCCAGTACTTC.

This CDR3 reads CASSPSRQGGIYEQFF. The CDR3 nucleotides read TGTGCCAGCAGCCCAAGTCGACAGGGTGGTATCTATGAGCAGTTCTTC. The rearrangement joins TRBV6-2 or TRBV6-3 to TRBJ2-1; 7 bases align to TRBD1. The CDR3 length is 16 residues. Looked up from germline, CDR1 is MNHEY and CDR2 is SVGEGT. The V segment lost 6 bases and the J segment 8 bases; nucleotides outside the gene matches: 16.

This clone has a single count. This CDR3 reads CASTTDGGVTVYGYTF. DNA for the CDR3: TGTGCCAGCACCACCGACGGGGGGGTCACAGTTTATGGCTACACCTTC. The chain carries TRBV7-8 and TRBJ1-2, with D perhaps TRBD1 (5 bases). V shed 7 bases and J shed 5 bases, with 23 bases lying between them. The CDR3 covers 16 residues. CDR1 and CDR2 from the germline V gene are SGHVS and FQNEAQ.

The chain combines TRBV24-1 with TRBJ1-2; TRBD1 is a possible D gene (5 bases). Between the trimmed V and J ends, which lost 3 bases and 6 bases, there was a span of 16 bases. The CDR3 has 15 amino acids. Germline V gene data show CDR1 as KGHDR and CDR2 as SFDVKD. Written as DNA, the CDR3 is TGTGCCACCAGTGATAGGGGCAGAAAAAAGGATGGCTACACCTTC. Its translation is CATSDRGRKKDGYTF.

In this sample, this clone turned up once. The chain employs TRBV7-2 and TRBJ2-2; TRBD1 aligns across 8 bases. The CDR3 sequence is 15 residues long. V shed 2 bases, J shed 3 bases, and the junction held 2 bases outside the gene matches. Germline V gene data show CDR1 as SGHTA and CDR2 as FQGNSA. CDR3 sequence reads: CASSLNRGDTGELFF. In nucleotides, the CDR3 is TGTGCCAGCAGCTTAAACAGGGGGGACACCGGGGAGCTGTTTTTT.

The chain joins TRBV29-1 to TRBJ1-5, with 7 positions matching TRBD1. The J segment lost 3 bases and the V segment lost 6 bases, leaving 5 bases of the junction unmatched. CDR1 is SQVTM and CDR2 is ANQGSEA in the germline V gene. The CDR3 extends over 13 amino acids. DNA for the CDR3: TGCAGCGTCGGGGACAGTTACAATCAGCCCCAGCATTTT. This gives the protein CSVGDSYNQPQHF.

The CDR3 DNA follows: TGTGCCACCAGTGATAATCGCGGGGGCACCTACGAGCAGTACTTC. Translating gives CATSDNRGGTYEQYF. This chain links TRBV24-1 with TRBJ2-7; TRBD2 might be the D (7 bases). The CDR3 is 15 residues long. Trimming cost V 3 bases and J 2 bases, with 13 bases left between them. Germline values: CDR1 KGHDR, CDR2 SFDVKD.

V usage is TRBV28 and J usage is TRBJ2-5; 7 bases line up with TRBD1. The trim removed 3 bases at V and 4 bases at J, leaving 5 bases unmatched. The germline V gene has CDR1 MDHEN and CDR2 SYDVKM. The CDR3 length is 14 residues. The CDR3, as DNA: TGTGCCAGCAGTTTGACAGGGCCCACAGAGACCCAGTACTTC. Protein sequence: CASSLTGPTETQYF. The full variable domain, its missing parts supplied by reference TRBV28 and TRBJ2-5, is DVKVTQSSRYLVKRTGEKVFLECVQDMDHENMFWYRQDPGLGLRLIYFSYDVKMKEKGDIPEGYSVSREKKERFSLILESASTNQTSMYLCASSLTGPTETQYFGPGTRLLVL.

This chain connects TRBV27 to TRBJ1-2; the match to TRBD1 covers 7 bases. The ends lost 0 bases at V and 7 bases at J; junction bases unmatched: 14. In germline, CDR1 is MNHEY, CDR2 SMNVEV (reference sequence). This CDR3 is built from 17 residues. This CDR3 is CASSLSTGTFSLGGYTF. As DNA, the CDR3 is TGTGCCAGCAGTTTATCGACAGGGACCTTTTCACTGGGTGGCTACACCTTC.

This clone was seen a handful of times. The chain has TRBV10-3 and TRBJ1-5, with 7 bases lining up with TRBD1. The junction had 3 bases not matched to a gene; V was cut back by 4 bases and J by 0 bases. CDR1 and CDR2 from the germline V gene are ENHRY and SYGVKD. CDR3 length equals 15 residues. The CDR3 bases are TGTGCCATCAGTGTAGACAGGGCTAGCAATCAGCCCCAGCATTTT. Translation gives CAISVDRASNQPQHF.

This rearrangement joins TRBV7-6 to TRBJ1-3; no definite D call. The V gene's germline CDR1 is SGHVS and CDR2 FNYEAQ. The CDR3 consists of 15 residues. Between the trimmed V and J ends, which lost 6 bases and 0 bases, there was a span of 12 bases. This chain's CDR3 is CASSTHAGSGNTIYF. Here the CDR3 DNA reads TGTGCCAGCAGTACCCACGCCGGCTCTGGAAACACCATATATTTT.

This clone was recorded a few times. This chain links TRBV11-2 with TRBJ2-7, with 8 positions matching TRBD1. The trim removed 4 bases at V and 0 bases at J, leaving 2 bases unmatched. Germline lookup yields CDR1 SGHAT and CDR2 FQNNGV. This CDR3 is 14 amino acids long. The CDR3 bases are TGTGCCAGCAGCTCGGGACAGGTCTCCTACGAGCAGTACTTC. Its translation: CASSSGQVSYEQYF.